Listed below are T cell receptor beta chains from one sample, sequenced in a study of T cell clones after liver transplantation. TCRdb's copy holds only in-frame clones and misses some; the assay was immunoSEQ multiplex PCR. The data contain roughly 65,000 clones, almost 95% of them singletons. Sequencing was performed on CD4+ T cells from blood, taken around 25 months after liver transplant. The origin of the receptors is a human patient who received a liver transplant. A subset of T cells may come from the graft donor. Both conserved end residues are part of each CDR3. The D gene is left open where the match is weak. Size is stated for part of the rows, as once, few or many counts, or as a class when the clone is expanded.

D,V,size,J,DNA,CDR3
TRBD1,TRBV10-3,-,TRBJ2-7,TGTGCCATCAGTGATTCCTCCGGGACAGGGTCCTACGAGCAGTACTTC,CAISDSSGTGSYEQYF
-,TRBV9,once,TRBJ2-2,TGTGCCAGCAGCGTAGTCCCCAGGGGTGGGACCGGGGAGCTGTTTTTT,CASSVVPRGGTGELFF
-,TRBV5-1,-,TRBJ2-5,TGCGCCAGCAGGTCCGGGGCATCGATCTTCCAAGAGACCCAGTACTTC,CASRSGASIFQETQYF
TRBD2,TRBV5-4,-,TRBJ2-1,TGTGCCAGCAGCTTGGGACTAGCGGAGAATGAGCAGTTCTTC,CASSLGLAENEQFF
TRBD1,TRBV30,-,TRBJ1-3,TGTGCCTCTTTAACAAGGAGGGGGCGTTCGAACACCATATATTTT,CASLTRRGRSNTIYF
-,TRBV19,-,TRBJ2-1,TGTGCCAGTAGTATAGTTAAGCTTACCTCCTACAATGAGCAGTTCTTC,CASSIVKLTSYNEQFF
-,TRBV27,-,TRBJ1-5,TGTGCCAGCAGCTCCAAATCAAATCAGCCCCAGCATTTT,CASSSKSNQPQHF
TRBD2,TRBV19,-,TRBJ2-1,TGTGCCAGTAGTATAGGGTCTGGGACTAGCCGTTTAGGGCAGTTCTTC,CASSIGSGTSRLGQFF
-,TRBV28,-,TRBJ1-3,TGTGCCAGCAGTTTATCTGGAAACACCATATATTTT,CASSLSGNTIYF
TRBD2,TRBV7-2,-,TRBJ2-3,TGTGCCAGCAGCAGGACTAGCGGGAGAGGGACAGATACGCAGTATTTT,CASSRTSGRGTDTQYF
TRBD1,TRBV11-3,medium-sized,TRBJ2-5,TGTGCCAGCAGCGACTGGGACAGAGGGCAAGAGACCCAGTACTTC,CASSDWDRGQETQYF
-,TRBV5-6,-,TRBJ2-1,TGTGCCAGCCGTCGAGTAGGATACAATGAGCAGTTCTTC,CASRRVGYNEQFF
-,TRBV18,-,TRBJ2-7,TGTGCCAGCTCACCGAGCATTTACGAGCAGTACTTC,CASSPSIYEQYF
-,TRBV19,-,TRBJ2-6,TGTGCCAGTAGTAACCGCAGGGAATTAGCTGGGGCCAACGTCCTGACTTTC,CASSNRRELAGANVLTF
-,TRBV7-2,-,TRBJ2-3,TGTGCCAGTCCTGCGGGACTCTCAACAGATACGCAGTATTTT,CASPAGLSTDTQYF
-,TRBV5-6,-,TRBJ2-3,TGTGCCAGCAGCACAACGACCGACGCCAGCACAGATACGCAGTATTTT,CASSTTTDASTDTQYF
-,TRBV19,-,TRBJ2-5,TGTGCCAGTAGTATAGATAGACAGCTTCAAGAGACCCAGTACTTC,CASSIDRQLQETQYF
-,TRBV28,once,TRBJ2-7,TGTGCCAGCAGGCCCGGGTCAAGAGTTTACGAGCAGTACTTC,CASRPGSRVYEQYF
TRBD1,TRBV19,-,TRBJ2-7,TGTGCCAGTAGTGCCACCGACAGGGGGCGAATTTCCGAGCAGTACTTC,CASSATDRGRISEQYF
-,TRBV18,-,TRBJ2-3,TGTGCCAGCTCACCACCGGGGGGGGCGATCGGAGGTACGCAGTATTTT,CASSPPGGAIGGTQYF
-,TRBV12-5,-,TRBJ1-1,TGTGCTAGTGGTTTGGAGGGTGGGACTAAAGCTTTCTTT,CASGLEGGTKAFF
-,TRBV9,once,TRBJ1-2,TGTGCCAGCAGCGTAACCTCCTCGGGGGGAATCTATGGCTACACCTTC,CASSVTSSGGIYGYTF
TRBD1,TRBV5-1,-,TRBJ1-4,TGCGCCAGCAGCTGGGACAGGGCTAATGAAAAACTGTTTTTT,CASSWDRANEKLFF
-,TRBV10-2,-,TRBJ2-2,TGCGCCAGCAGTGAGTGGGGCCGCACTAACACCGGGGAGCTGTTTTTT,CASSEWGRTNTGELFF
TRBD1,TRBV18,-,TRBJ2-2,TGTGCCAGCTCACCTACAGGGGCGGATAACACCGGGGAGCTGTTTTTT,CASSPTGADNTGELFF
-,TRBV6-1,once,TRBJ2-5,TGTGCCAGCAGTGAAGCGGGAAAGACCCAGTACTTC,CASSEAGKTQYF
-,TRBV19,-,TRBJ2-7,TGTGCCAGTAGACCCGGGGCAGCCTACGAGCAGTACTTC,CASRPGAAYEQYF
-,TRBV9,-,TRBJ2-3,TGTGCCAGCAGCGTAAGGCCCAACGGGGATACGCAGTATTTT,CASSVRPNGDTQYF
-,TRBV29-1,-,TRBJ2-5,TGCAGCGTTATACGGGGTCGCTTAGAGACCCAGTACTTC,CSVIRGRLETQYF
-,TRBV2,-,TRBJ1-6,TGTGCCAGCAGTGATCGACGGCAGGGGAGTAATTCACCCCTCCACTTT,CASSDRRQGSNSPLHF
TRBD1,TRBV6-1,-,TRBJ1-5,TGTGCCAGCAGGGAAACAGGGGGCAATCAGCCCCAGCATTTT,CASRETGGNQPQHF
TRBD1,TRBV18,-,TRBJ2-7,TGTGCCAGCTCACCAAAATCAGGACAGGGTCTCGAGCAGTACTTC,CASSPKSGQGLEQYF
TRBD1,TRBV28,-,TRBJ1-2,TGTGCCAGCCGGGACAGGGGCAGCTATGGCTACACCTTC,CASRDRGSYGYTF
TRBD2,TRBV5-1,-,TRBJ2-1,TGCGCCAGCAGCTTGACCCGGACTAGCGGGAGTGGAGATGAGCAGTTCTTC,CASSLTRTSGSGDEQFF
-,TRBV4-1,-,TRBJ2-7,TGCGCCAGCAGCTACCAGGGCCGGGCTTACGAGCAGTACTTC,CASSYQGRAYEQYF
-,TRBV4-3,-,TRBJ2-7,TGCGCCAGCAGCCAAGAAGACGGTCTCTCCTACGAGCAGTACTTC,CASSQEDGLSYEQYF
-,TRBV21-1,once,TRBJ2-7,TGTGCCAGCACCCTAAATTTTAGTATATCGGCCCCCTACGAGCAGTACTTC,CASTLNFSISAPYEQYF
-,TRBV5-6,-,TRBJ2-3,TGTGCCAGCAGCTTGGAGGCAACAGATACACAGTATTTT,CASSLEATDTQYF
-,TRBV11-1,-,TRBJ1-3,TGTGCCAGCAGCCACAGAAGCATCTCTGGAAACACCATATATTTT,CASSHRSISGNTIYF
-,TRBV11-1,once,TRBJ2-1,TGTGCCAGCAGCTTAGACAGGTACAATGAGCAGTTCTTC,CASSLDRYNEQFF
TRBD2,TRBV30,few,TRBJ2-1,TGTGCCTGGAGTGCTTACAGGACTAGCGGGAGAAGGAGGGGCAATGAGCAGTTCTTC,CAWSAYRTSGRRRGNEQFF
-,TRBV4-2,-,TRBJ2-3,TGTGCCAGCAGCCAGATACAGGGAGATACGCAGTATTTT,CASSQIQGDTQYF
TRBD1,TRBV5-4,-,TRBJ2-5,TGTGCCAGCAGCTCCCGGACAGGGGGCGTATGGGGAGAGACCCAGTACTTC,CASSSRTGGVWGETQYF
TRBD2,TRBV4-1,-,TRBJ2-2,TGCGCCAGCAGCCGGGGACTAGCGGGAGGGTCGAACACCGGGGAGCTGTTTTTT,CASSRGLAGGSNTGELFF
-,TRBV5-1,-,TRBJ2-2,TGCGCCAGCAGTACTGACCTCTTGAACACCGGGGAGCTGTTTTTT,CASSTDLLNTGELFF
-,TRBV12-1,-,TRBJ2-7,TGTGCCAGCAGCTTTGAAGCCATAGCCATCTACGAGCAGTACTTC,CASSFEAIAIYEQYF
-,TRBV2,-,TRBJ1-4,TGTGCCAGCACCGTTTGGGGGGACCCTAATGAAAAACTGTTTTTT,CASTVWGDPNEKLFF
-,TRBV5-1,-,TRBJ2-5,TGCGCCAGCAGCTTGGCAGGGGAACTGGAGACCCAGTACTTC,CASSLAGELETQYF
TRBD2,TRBV28,few,TRBJ2-7,TGTGCCTCGGGAGTAGCGGGAGCATCGTACGAGCAGTACTTC,CASGVAGASYEQYF
-,TRBV4-3,once,TRBJ1-2,TGCGCCAGCAGCCAAGATCACGGGAGTGGATACGGCTATGGCTACACCTTC,CASSQDHGSGYGYGYTF
-,TRBV2,-,TRBJ2-7,TGTGCCAGCAGTGAAAACTCCGCGGGCTACGAGCAGTACTTC,CASSENSAGYEQYF
-,TRBV19,-,TRBJ2-2,TGTGCCAGTAGTATGCCTCGGACGGGGAACACCGGGGAGCTGTTTTTT,CASSMPRTGNTGELFF